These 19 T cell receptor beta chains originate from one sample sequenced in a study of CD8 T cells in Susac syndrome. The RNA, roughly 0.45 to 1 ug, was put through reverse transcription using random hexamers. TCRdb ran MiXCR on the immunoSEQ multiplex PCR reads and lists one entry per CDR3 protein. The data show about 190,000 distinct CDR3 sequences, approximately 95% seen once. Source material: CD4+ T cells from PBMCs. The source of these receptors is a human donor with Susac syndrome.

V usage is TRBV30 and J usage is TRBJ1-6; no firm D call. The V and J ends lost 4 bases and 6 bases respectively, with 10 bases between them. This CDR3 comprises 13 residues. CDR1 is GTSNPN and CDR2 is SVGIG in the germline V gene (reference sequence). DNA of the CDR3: TGTGCCTGGATTAGAGGTCCTAATTCACCCCTCCACTTT. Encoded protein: CAWIRGPNSPLHF.

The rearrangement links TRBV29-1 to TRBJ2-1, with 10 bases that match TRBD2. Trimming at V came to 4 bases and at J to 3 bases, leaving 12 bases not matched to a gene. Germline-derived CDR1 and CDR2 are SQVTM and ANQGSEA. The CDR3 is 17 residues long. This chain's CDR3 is CSVGGAGLAGDYNEQFF. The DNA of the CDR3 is TGCAGCGTTGGTGGTGCGGGGCTAGCGGGGGACTACAATGAGCAGTTCTTC.

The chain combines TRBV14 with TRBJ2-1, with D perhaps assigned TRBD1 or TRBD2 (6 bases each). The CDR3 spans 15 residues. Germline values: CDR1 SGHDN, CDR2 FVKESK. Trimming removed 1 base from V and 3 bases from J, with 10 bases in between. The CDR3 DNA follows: TGTGCCAGCAGCCAAGGCAGGGGACTCTACAATGAGCAGTTCTTC. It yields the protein CASSQGRGLYNEQFF.

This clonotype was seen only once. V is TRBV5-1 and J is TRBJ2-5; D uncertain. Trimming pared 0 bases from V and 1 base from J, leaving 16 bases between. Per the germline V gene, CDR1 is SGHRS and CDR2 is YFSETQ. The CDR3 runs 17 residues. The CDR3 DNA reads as TGCGCCAGCAGCTTGGTGGGGTCTAGGACGACCCAAGAGACCCAGTACTTC. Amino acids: CASSLVGSRTTQETQYF.

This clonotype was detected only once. The CDR3 region has the DNA TGTGCCAGTCCTCTTAGGAGCTCCTACAATGAGCAGTTCTTC. Its protein is CASPLRSSYNEQFF. The rearrangement joins TRBV2 to TRBJ2-1; D unclear. With 9 bases removed from V and 0 bases from J, the gap between germline ends came to 12 bases. Germline V gives CDR1 SNHLY, CDR2 FYNNEI. The CDR3 extends over 14 amino acids.

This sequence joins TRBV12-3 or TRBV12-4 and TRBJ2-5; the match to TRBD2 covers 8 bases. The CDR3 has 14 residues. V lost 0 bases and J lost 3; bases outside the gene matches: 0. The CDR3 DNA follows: TGTGCCAGCAGTTTAGCGGGACTAGAAGAGACCCAGTACTTC. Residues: CASSLAGLEETQYF.

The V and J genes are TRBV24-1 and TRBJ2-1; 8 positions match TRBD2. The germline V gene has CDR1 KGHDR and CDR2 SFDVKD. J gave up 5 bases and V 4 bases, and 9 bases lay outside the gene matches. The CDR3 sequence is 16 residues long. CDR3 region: CATSDSGLGRNNEQFF. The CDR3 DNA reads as TGTGCCACCAGTGACTCGGGACTAGGGAGGAACAATGAGCAGTTCTTC.

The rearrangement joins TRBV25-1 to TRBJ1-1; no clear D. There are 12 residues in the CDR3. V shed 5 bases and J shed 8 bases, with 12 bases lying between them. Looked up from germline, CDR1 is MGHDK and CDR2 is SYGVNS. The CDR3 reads CASSLDAPEAFF. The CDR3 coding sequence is TGTGCCAGCAGTCTTGACGCCCCCGAAGCTTTCTTT.

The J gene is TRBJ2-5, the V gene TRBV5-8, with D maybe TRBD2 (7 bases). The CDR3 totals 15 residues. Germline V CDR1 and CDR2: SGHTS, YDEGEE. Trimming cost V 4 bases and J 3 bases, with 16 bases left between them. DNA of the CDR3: TGTGCCAGCAGCATACTCGGGGGGCCTGAAGAGACCCAGTACTTC. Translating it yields CASSILGGPEETQYF.

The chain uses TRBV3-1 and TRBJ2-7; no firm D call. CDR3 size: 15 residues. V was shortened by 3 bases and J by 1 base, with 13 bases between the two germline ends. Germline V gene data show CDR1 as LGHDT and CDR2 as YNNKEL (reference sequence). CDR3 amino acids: CASSHELRLSYEQYF. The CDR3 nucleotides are TGTGCCAGCAGCCATGAGCTAAGGTTATCCTACGAGCAGTACTTC.

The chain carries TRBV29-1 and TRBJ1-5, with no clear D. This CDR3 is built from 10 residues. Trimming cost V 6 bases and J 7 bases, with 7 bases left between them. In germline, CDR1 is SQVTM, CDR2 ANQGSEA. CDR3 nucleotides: TGCAGCGTCCCACGACAGCCCCAGCATTTT. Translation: CSVPRQPQHF.

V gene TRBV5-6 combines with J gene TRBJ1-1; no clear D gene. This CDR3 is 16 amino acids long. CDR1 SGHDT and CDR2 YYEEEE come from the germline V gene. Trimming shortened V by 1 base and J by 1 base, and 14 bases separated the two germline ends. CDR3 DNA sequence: TGTGCCAGCAGCTTGATTTTTCTGTCCGGGAACACTGAAGCTTTCTTT. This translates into CASSLIFLSGNTEAFF.

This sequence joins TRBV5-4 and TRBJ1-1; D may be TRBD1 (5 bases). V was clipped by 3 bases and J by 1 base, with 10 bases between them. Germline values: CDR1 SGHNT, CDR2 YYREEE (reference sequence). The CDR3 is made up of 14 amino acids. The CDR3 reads CASSSITGNTEAFF. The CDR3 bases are TGTGCCAGCAGCTCAATTACAGGGAACACTGAAGCTTTCTTT.

The CDR3 DNA is TGTGCCTCCTCCGCTGGGTCTGAGCTGTTTTTT. It specifies CASSAGSELFF. This chain uses TRBV6-4 with TRBJ2-2; D is unclear. The CDR3 has 11 residues. V lost 11 bases and J 11 bases, leaving 15 bases between the germline ends. Germline assignment: CDR1 MRHNA and CDR2 SNTAGT.

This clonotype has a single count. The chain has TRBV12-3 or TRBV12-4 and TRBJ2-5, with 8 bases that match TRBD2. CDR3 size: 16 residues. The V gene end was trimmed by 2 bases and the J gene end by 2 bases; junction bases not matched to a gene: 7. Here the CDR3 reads CASSLRASGLQETQYF. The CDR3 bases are TGTGCCAGCAGTTTAAGGGCTAGCGGGCTACAAGAGACCCAGTACTTC.

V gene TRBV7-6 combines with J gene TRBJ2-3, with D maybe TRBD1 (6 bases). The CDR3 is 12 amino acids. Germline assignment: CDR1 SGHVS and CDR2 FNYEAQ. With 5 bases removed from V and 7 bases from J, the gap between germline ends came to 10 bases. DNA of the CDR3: TGTGCCAGCAGCCCAACAGGGAATACGCAGTATTTT. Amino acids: CASSPTGNTQYF.

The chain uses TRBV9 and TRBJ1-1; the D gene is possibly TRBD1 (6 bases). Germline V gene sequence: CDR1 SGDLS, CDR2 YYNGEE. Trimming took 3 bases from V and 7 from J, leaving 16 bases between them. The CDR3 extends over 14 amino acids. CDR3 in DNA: TGTGCCAGCAGCGCCGGACAGTTGATTGGTGAAGCTTTCTTT. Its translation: CASSAGQLIGEAFF.

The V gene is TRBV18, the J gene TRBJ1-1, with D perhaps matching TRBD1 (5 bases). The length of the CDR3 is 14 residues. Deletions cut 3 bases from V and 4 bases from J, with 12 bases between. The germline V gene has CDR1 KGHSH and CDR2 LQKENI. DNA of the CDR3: TGTGCCAGCTCACCGGGGACGGTTGGCACTGAAGCTTTCTTT. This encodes CASSPGTVGTEAFF.

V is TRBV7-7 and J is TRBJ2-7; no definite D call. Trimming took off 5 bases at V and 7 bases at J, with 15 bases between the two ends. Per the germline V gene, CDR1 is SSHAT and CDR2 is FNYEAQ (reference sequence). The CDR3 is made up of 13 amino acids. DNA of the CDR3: TGTGCCAGCAGCCTAGGAGTCTCTCGGGAGCAGTACTTC. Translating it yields CASSLGVSREQYF.